This T cell receptor beta chain was identified during a study of blood T cells in healthy people across ages. Overall study context: Using template switching, researchers captured about one barcoded beta molecule for each two T cells. Points from the study as a whole: TCR beta diversity was tightly associated with the proportion of naive T cells. Measured against age, TCR beta diversity per million T cells decreased in a roughly linear manner.

A J-beta primer mix and a sample-barcoded 5' primer were used in a second PCR of roughly 7 to 12 cycles. At least 2.5 million CDR3-containing paired-end reads were obtained per sample. One entry per CDR3 protein, called by TCRdb with MiXCR from the 5' RACE reads. The sample has roughly 730,000 distinct CDR3 sequences; approximately 60% are singletons. This clonotype has only a few counts. Its antigen is as yet unknown. V lost 5 bases to trimming and J lost 7 bases; unmatched junction nucleotides: 8. The CDR3 spans 14 residues. CDR1 and CDR2 (germline): MNHEY, SMNVEV (reference sequence). What was sequenced was blood. The receptor's source is a man aged 35 to 55 in good health. This chain uses TRBV27 with TRBJ1-1; 9 bases fit TRBD1. The CDR3 loop is CASSKTGGTSEAFF. CDR3 nucleotide sequence: TGTGCCAGCAGTAAGACAGGGGGGACCAGTGAAGCTTTCTTT.